The 30 T cell receptor beta chains below come from one sample, sequenced in a study of blood T cell repertoires in COVID-19. TCRdb's copy holds only in-frame clones and misses some; the assay was immunoSEQ multiplex PCR. This sample has roughly 70,000 clones; roughly 90% occur once, and the top ten carry over 1.2%. The sequenced sample was peripheral blood. Receptor source: a man in his fifties or sixties with acute or convalescent COVID-19.

The rearrangement links TRBV6-5 to TRBJ1-1; unclear D gene. V dropped 4 bases and J dropped 2 bases, with 8 bases sitting between them. CDR1 is MNHEY, CDR2 SVGAGI, per germline. The CDR3 totals 13 residues. As DNA, the CDR3 is TGTGCCAGCAGTTCCCCGGGAAACACTGAAGCTTTCTTT. It codes for CASSSPGNTEAFF.

This chain links TRBV27 with TRBJ2-1; D perhaps matches TRBD1 (6 bases). The CDR3 runs 16 residues. CDR1 MNHEY and CDR2 SMNVEV come from the germline V gene (reference sequence). With 5 bases removed from V and 2 bases from J, the gap between germline ends came to 16 bases. DNA of the CDR3: TGTGCCAGCAGTGGATTGACGGGACAACCCTACAATGAGCAGTTCTTC. Translation: CASSGLTGQPYNEQFF.

The J gene is TRBJ1-6, the V gene TRBV30; D is unclear. Between the trimmed V and J ends, which lost 4 bases and 3 bases, there was a span of 10 bases. The germline V gene has CDR1 GTSNPN and CDR2 SVGIG (reference sequence). This CDR3 contains 14 residues. The CDR3 spells CAWTANFYNSPLHF. CDR3 in DNA: TGTGCCTGGACAGCGAACTTCTATAATTCACCCCTCCACTTT.

This sequence joins TRBV7-9 and TRBJ2-7; 7 positions agree with TRBD1. This CDR3 has 17 amino acids. V was clipped by 4 bases and J by 1 base; unmatched bases: 13. The germline gives CDR1 SEHNR, CDR2 FQNEAQ (reference sequence). CDR3 loop: CASSSSKDRELSYEQYF. Written as DNA, the CDR3 is TGTGCCAGCAGCTCTAGCAAAGACAGGGAGCTGTCCTACGAGCAGTACTTC.

The rearrangement joins TRBV7-2 to TRBJ1-4, with a possible D match to TRBD1 (6 bases). CDR1 SGHTA and CDR2 FQGNSA come from the germline V gene. The CDR3 has 14 residues. Trimming removed 5 bases at V and 8 bases at J, with 15 bases between. In nucleotides, the CDR3 is TGTGCCAGCAGCCCCCTAGGGGGACGCGAAAAACTGTTTTTT. This translates into CASSPLGGREKLFF.

This rearrangement joins TRBV5-4 to TRBJ1-4; TRBD1 matches at 9 bases. The germline V gene encodes CDR1 SGHNT and CDR2 YYREEE (reference sequence). The CDR3 spans 14 residues. V shed 2 bases and J 8 bases; nucleotides not matched to a gene: 4. The CDR3 nucleotides read TGTGCCAGCAGCTTACAGGGGGCGGGGGAAAAACTGTTTTTT. Translating gives CASSLQGAGEKLFF.

The genes are TRBV6-2 or TRBV6-3 and TRBJ1-1; 7 bases match TRBD1. V dropped 6 bases and J dropped 8; count of bases not matched to a gene: 6. CDR3 size: 12 residues. The germline V gene encodes CDR1 MNHEY and CDR2 SVGEGT. The CDR3 spells CASSLQQGEAFF. CDR3 DNA: TGTGCCAGCAGCCTTCAACAGGGGGAAGCTTTCTTT.

This clone has just a few counts. V is TRBV6-2 or TRBV6-3 and J is TRBJ2-7; D is ambiguous. This CDR3 spans 15 amino acids. Trimming shortened V by 0 bases and J by 3 bases, and 12 bases separated the two germline ends. Germline V gene data show CDR1 as MNHEY and CDR2 as SVGEGT. CDR3 region: CASSYSNPGGYEQYF. CDR3 sequence (DNA): TGTGCCAGCAGTTACTCGAACCCCGGTGGCTACGAGCAGTACTTC.

The rearrangement links TRBV19 to TRBJ1-5; 10 bases match TRBD1. This CDR3 region has 17 residues. Germline CDR1 LNHDA, CDR2 SQIVND (reference sequence). The J segment lost 0 bases and the V segment lost 4 bases, leaving 6 bases of the junction unmatched. The CDR3 sequence: CASSTRDRGYSNQPQHF. The CDR3 DNA reads TGTGCCAGTAGTACCCGGGACAGGGGTTATAGCAATCAGCCCCAGCATTTT.

The chain recombines TRBV21-1 with TRBJ1-3; TRBD1, the D gene given by the table, was not confirmed from the DNA. TRBV21-1 is recorded as a pseudogene. The CDR3 extends over 16 amino acids. CDR3 in amino acids: CASSKAGRPSGNTIYF. The DNA for the CDR3 is TGTGCCAGCAGCAAAGCGGGCAGGCCCTCTGGAAACACCATATATTTT.

This clone came up once. This chain uses TRBV5-1 with TRBJ2-1, with 11 positions matching TRBD2. This CDR3 region has 16 residues. V shed 2 bases, J shed 6 bases, and the junction held 7 bases outside the gene matches. From germline, CDR1 is SGHRS and CDR2 YFSETQ. CDR3 sequence reads: CASSFPSGRIANEQFF. The CDR3 region has the DNA TGCGCCAGCAGCTTTCCTAGCGGGAGGATCGCCAATGAGCAGTTCTTC.

The chain carries TRBV12-5 and TRBJ1-1; TRBD1 might be the D (5 bases). This CDR3 is built from 13 residues. Deletions cut 9 bases from V and 4 bases from J, with 15 bases between. The germline V gene encodes CDR1 LGHNT and CDR2 FRNRAP. In DNA form, the CDR3 reads TGTGCTAGCTCTAACGGGGGTGCCACTGAAGCTTTCTTT. Encoded protein: CASSNGGATEAFF. Full variable domain (rest looked up from reference TRBV12-5 and TRBJ1-1): DARVTQTPRHKVTEMGQEVTMRCQPILGHNTVFWYRQTMMQGLELLAYFRNRAPLDDSGMPKDRFSAEMPDATLATLKIQPSEPRDSAVYFCASSNGGATEAFFGQGTRLTVV.

The gene calls are TRBV11-2 and TRBJ2-7; D uncertain. CDR3 length equals 11 residues. Germline CDR1 SGHAT, CDR2 FQNNGV. Trimming removed 5 bases from V and 3 bases from J, with 5 bases in between. CDR3 coding DNA: TGTGCCAGCAGCCGGAGCTACGAGCAGTACGTC. It translates to CASSRSYEQYV.

This clone was detected only a few times. J is TRBJ2-1 and V is TRBV28; a weak D match, TRBD2 (5 bases). The germline V gene has CDR1 MDHEN and CDR2 SYDVKM. The V end was cut by 5 bases, the J end by 6 bases, with 8 bases between. The CDR3 runs to 12 residues. CDR3 bases: TGTGCCAGCAGTCTAACTAGCAATGAGCAGTTCTTC. Translation gives CASSLTSNEQFF.

The V gene is TRBV2, the J gene TRBJ2-3; TRBD2 matches at 11 bases. The CDR3 covers 15 residues. CDR1 and CDR2 from the germline V gene are SNHLY and FYNNEI. The V gene end was trimmed by 5 bases and the J gene end by 5 bases; junction bases not matched to a gene: 6. CDR3 region: CASSPLAGAGDTQYF. CDR3 DNA sequence: TGTGCCAGCAGTCCACTAGCGGGGGCAGGAGATACGCAGTATTTT.

The chain has TRBV9 and TRBJ2-3; 8 nucleotides line up with TRBD2. CDR3 length: 17 amino acids. Trimming cost V 1 base and J 3 bases; bases outside gene matches: 10. Germline V lookup: CDR1 SGDLS, CDR2 YYNGEE. The CDR3 reads CASSVKSGGLVTDTQYF. DNA of the CDR3: TGTGCCAGCAGCGTAAAAAGCGGGGGCCTTGTTACAGATACGCAGTATTTT.

V gene TRBV5-6 combines with J gene TRBJ1-2; D possibly corresponds to TRBD1 (6 bases). The germline gives CDR1 SGHDT, CDR2 YYEEEE. Trimming cost V 4 bases and J 4 bases, with 20 bases left between them. The CDR3 is 16 residues long. CDR3 sequence (DNA): TGTGCCAGCAGCCCGAAAGGGCAGGGGTGGGGCTATGGCTACACCTTC. This translates into CASSPKGQGWGYGYTF.

The chain uses TRBV27 and TRBJ2-7; TRBD2 matches 9 bases. This CDR3 region has 16 residues. Trimming removed 6 bases from V and 5 bases from J; junction bases left unmatched: 14. Germline V gene lookup returns CDR1 MNHEY and CDR2 SMNVEV (reference sequence). The CDR3 loop is CASRSLGPAGGNEQYF. CDR3 coding DNA: TGTGCCAGCAGGTCCCTGGGCCCAGCGGGAGGAAACGAGCAGTACTTC.

This chain uses TRBV12-2 with TRBJ1-2. TRBV12-2 is designated a pseudogene. This CDR3 has 12 residues. Written as DNA, the CDR3 is TGTGGGTACCTGGGGGGTAACTATGGCTACACCTTC. Protein: CGYLGGNYGYTF.

V and J are TRBV4-1 and TRBJ2-3, with TRBD2 matching 15 bases. The V gene end was trimmed by 4 bases and the J gene end by 2 bases; junction bases not matched to a gene: 19. The CDR3 totals 22 residues. Germline lookup yields CDR1 MGHRA and CDR2 YSYEKL. CDR3 coding DNA: TGCGCCAGCAGCCGTTCCCCAGGGCCGGGACTAGCGGGGGGAGGGTCCACAGATACGCAGTATTTT. Its translation is CASSRSPGPGLAGGGSTDTQYF.

V and J are TRBV6-5 and TRBJ1-5; TRBD1 is a possible D gene (5 bases). In germline, CDR1 is MNHEY, CDR2 SVGAGI. The CDR3 contains 14 residues. Trimming shortened V by 5 bases and J by 3 bases, and 11 bases separated the two germline ends. CDR3 in amino acids: CASSIDSTNQPQHF. For the CDR3, the DNA is TGTGCCAGCAGTATTGACAGTACCAATCAGCCCCAGCATTTT.

The J gene is TRBJ1-1, the V gene TRBV5-1; D is unclear. This CDR3 region has 14 residues. In germline, CDR1 is SGHRS, CDR2 YFSETQ. V dropped 1 base and J dropped 3 bases, with 10 bases sitting between them. CDR3 residues: CASSLNQVDTEAFF. The CDR3 DNA follows: TGCGCCAGCAGCTTGAACCAGGTGGACACTGAAGCTTTCTTT.

The V and J genes are TRBV28 and TRBJ1-2, with D possibly being TRBD1 (6 bases). CDR3 length equals 14 residues. The germline CDR1 and CDR2 sequences are MDHEN and SYDVKM. The V gene lost 7 bases and the J gene lost 4 bases, with 16 bases spanning the gap. The CDR3 region is CASIPGAGGYGYTF. CDR3 DNA sequence: TGTGCCAGCATCCCGGGGGCGGGGGGCTATGGCTACACCTTC.

The V call is TRBV3-1 (or the pseudogene TRBV3-2), the J call TRBJ1-2; D possibly corresponds to TRBD1 (6 bases). V was cut by 2 bases and J by 8 bases, with 24 bases left in between. This CDR3 is 17 amino acids long. CDR1 and CDR2 (germline): LGHDT, YNNKEL (reference sequence). The CDR3 reads CASSQRAGEKGLWGYTF. CDR3 DNA sequence: TGTGCCAGCAGCCAAAGAGCAGGGGAGAAGGGTCTTTGGGGCTACACCTTC.

This chain uses TRBV11-3 with TRBJ2-4, with D possibly TRBD2 on 5 matching bases. Trimming left V 1 base short and J 7 bases short, with 11 bases between. Germline V CDR1 and CDR2: SGHNT, YENEEA. The CDR3 loop spans 14 amino acids. CDR3 in amino acids: CASSLGGVSNIQYF. The DNA of the CDR3 is TGTGCCAGCAGCTTAGGGGGAGTCTCGAACATTCAGTACTTC.

The CDR3 loop is CASSSQGAQETQYF. CDR3 sequence (DNA): TGCGCCAGCAGCTCCCAGGGTGCCCAAGAGACCCAGTACTTC. The gene calls are TRBV5-1 and TRBJ2-5, with D possibly TRBD1 on 5 matching bases. The V gene lost 3 bases and the J gene lost 1 base, with 10 bases spanning the gap. CDR1 SGHRS and CDR2 YFSETQ come from the germline V gene. This CDR3 contains 14 residues.

The V gene is TRBV4-3, the J gene TRBJ1-1; 7 bases fit TRBD1. CDR3 length: 14 amino acids. CDR1 LGHNA and CDR2 YSLEER come from the germline V gene. Trimming removed 1 base from V and 8 bases from J; junction bases left unmatched: 7. CDR3 nucleotides: TGCGCCAGCAGCCAAGGCTTCGACAGGGTGGAAGCTTTCTTT. Residues: CASSQGFDRVEAFF.

In regard to this clone: Germline and junction disagree at one end, which may indicate a read error. This rearrangement joins TRBV28 to TRBJ2-7, with unresolved D. The CDR3 has 12 amino acids. Per germline, CDR1 MDHEN and CDR2 SYDVKM. CDR3 loop: CASSSVSFEQYF. The CDR3 bases are TGTGCCAGCAGTTCTGTCTCCTTCGAGCAGTACTTC.

The chain uses TRBV27 and TRBJ2-7; 10 nucleotides match TRBD2. Trimming at V came to 7 bases and at J to 3 bases, leaving 12 bases not matched to a gene. This CDR3 region has 16 residues. CDR1 is MNHEY, CDR2 SMNVEV, per germline (reference sequence). CDR3 sequence: CASKKLAGSSSYEQYF. The DNA of the CDR3 is TGTGCCAGCAAAAAACTAGCGGGGAGTTCTAGCTACGAGCAGTACTTC.

The rearrangement joins TRBV4-3 to TRBJ1-2; 8 nucleotides line up with TRBD1. Germline CDR1 LGHNA, CDR2 YSLEER. The CDR3 sequence is 17 residues long. Unmatched junction bases numbered 17, after V lost 4 bases and J lost 7 bases. The CDR3 nucleotides read TGCGCCAGCAGCCGGGGGTCCGGGCTAACAGGGGGAGGTGGCTACACCTTC. This translates into CASSRGSGLTGGGGYTF.